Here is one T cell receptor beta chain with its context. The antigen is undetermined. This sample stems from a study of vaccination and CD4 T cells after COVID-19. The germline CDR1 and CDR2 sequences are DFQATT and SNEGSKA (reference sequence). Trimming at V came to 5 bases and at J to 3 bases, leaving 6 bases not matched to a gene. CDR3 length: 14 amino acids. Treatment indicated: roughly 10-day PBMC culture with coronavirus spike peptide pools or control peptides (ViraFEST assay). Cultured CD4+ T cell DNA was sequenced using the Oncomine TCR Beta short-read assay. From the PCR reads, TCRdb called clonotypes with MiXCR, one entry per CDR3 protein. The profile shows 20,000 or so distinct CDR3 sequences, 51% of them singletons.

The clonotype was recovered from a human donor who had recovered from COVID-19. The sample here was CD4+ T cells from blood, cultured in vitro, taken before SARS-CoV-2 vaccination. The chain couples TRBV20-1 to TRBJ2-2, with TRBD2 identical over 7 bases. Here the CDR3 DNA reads TGCAGTGCTCCAACTAGCGCGGACACCGGGGAGCTGTTTTTT. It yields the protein CSAPTSADTGELFF.